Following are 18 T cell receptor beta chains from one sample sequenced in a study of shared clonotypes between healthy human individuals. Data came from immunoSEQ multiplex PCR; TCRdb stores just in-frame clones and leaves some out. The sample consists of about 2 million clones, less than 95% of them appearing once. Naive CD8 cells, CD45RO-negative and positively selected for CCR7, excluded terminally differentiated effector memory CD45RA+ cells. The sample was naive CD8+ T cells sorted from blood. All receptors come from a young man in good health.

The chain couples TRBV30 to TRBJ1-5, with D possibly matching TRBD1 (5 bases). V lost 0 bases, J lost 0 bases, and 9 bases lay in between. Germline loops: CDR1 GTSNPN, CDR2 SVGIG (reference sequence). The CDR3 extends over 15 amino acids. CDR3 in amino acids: CAWSVGVDSNQPQHF. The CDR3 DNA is TGTGCCTGGAGTGTAGGGGTTGATAGCAATCAGCCCCAGCATTTT.

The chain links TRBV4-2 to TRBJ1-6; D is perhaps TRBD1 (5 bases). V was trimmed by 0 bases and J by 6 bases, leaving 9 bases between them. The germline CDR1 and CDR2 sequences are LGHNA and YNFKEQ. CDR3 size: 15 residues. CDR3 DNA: TGTGCCAGCAGCCAAGAAGACAGTTTTAATTCACCCCTCCACTTT. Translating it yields CASSQEDSFNSPLHF.

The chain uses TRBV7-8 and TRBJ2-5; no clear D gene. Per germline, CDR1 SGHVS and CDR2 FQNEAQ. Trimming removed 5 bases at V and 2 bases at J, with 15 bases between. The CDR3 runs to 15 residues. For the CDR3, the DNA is TGTGCCAGCAGCCTCATTGACACGCGTCAAGAGACCCAGTACTTC. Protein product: CASSLIDTRQETQYF.

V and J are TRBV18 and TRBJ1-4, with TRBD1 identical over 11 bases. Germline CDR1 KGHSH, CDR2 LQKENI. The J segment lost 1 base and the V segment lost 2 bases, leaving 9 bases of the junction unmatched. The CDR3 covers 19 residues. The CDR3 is CASSPWAVGQGETNEKLFF. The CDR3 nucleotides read TGTGCCAGCTCACCATGGGCTGTGGGACAGGGGGAAACTAATGAAAAACTGTTTTTT.

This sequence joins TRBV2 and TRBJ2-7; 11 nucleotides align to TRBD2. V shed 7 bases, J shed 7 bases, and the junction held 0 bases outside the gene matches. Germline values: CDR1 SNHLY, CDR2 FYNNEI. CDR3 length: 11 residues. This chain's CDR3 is CASTSGREQYF. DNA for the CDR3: TGTGCCAGCACTAGCGGGAGGGAGCAGTACTTC.

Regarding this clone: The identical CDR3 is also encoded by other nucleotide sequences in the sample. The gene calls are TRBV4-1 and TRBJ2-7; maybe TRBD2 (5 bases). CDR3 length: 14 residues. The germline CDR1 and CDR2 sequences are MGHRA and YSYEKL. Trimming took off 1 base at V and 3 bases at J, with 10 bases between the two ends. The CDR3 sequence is CASSQVTGNYEQYF. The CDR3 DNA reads TGCGCCAGCAGCCAAGTGACGGGAAACTACGAGCAGTACTTC.

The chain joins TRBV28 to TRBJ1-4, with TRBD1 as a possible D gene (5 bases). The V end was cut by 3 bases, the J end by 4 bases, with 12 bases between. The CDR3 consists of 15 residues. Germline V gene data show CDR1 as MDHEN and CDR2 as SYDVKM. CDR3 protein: CASSFGGAFNEKLFF. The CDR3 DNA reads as TGTGCCAGCAGTTTTGGCGGGGCCTTTAATGAAAAACTGTTTTTT.

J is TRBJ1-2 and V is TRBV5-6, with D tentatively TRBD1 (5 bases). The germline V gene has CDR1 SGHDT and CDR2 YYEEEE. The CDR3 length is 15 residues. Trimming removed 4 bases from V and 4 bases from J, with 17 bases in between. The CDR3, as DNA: TGTGCCAGCAGCCGACTCTACAGGTTACGCTATGGCTACACCTTC. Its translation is CASSRLYRLRYGYTF. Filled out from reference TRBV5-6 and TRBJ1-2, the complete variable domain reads DAGVTQSPTHLIKTRGQQVTLRCSPKSGHDTVSWYQQALGQGPQFIFQYYEEEERQRGNFPDRFSGHQFPNYSSELNVNALLLGDSALYLCASSRLYRLRYGYTFGSGTRLTVV.

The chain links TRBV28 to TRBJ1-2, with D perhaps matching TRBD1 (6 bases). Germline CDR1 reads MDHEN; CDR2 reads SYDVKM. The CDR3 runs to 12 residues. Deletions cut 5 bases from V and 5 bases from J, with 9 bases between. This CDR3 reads CASSRGTYGYTF. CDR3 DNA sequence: TGTGCCAGCAGTAGGGGGACTTATGGCTACACCTTC.

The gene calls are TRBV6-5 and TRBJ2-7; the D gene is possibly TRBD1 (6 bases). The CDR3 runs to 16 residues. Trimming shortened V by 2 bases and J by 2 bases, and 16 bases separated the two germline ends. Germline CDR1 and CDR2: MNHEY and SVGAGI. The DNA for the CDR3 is TGTGCCAGCAGTTACCCCTTGGGGCAGGGGACCTACGAGCAGTACTTC. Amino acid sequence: CASSYPLGQGTYEQYF.

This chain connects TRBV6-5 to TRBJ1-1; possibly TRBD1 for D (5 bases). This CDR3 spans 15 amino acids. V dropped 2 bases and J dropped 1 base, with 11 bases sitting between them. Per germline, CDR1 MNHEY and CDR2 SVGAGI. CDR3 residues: CASSYAGDANTEAFF. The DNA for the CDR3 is TGTGCCAGCAGTTACGCGGGGGATGCGAACACTGAAGCTTTCTTT.

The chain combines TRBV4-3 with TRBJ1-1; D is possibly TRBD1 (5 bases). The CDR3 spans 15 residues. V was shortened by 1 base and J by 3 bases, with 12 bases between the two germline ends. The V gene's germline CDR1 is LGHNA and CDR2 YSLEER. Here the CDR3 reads CASSQVWGADTEAFF. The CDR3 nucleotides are TGCGCCAGCAGCCAAGTATGGGGCGCAGACACTGAAGCTTTCTTT.

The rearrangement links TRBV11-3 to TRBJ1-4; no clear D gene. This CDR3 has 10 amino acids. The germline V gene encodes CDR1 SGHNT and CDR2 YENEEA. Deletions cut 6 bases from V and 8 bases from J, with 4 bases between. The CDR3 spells CASRLEKLFF. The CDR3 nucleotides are TGTGCCAGCAGACTAGAAAAACTGTTTTTT.

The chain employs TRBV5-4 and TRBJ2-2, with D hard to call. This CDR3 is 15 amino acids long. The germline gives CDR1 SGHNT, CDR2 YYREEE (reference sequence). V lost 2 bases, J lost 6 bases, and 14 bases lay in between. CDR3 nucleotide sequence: TGTGCCAGCAGCTTCAGAAGGGATGGGGCCGGGGAGCTGTTTTTT. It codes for CASSFRRDGAGELFF.

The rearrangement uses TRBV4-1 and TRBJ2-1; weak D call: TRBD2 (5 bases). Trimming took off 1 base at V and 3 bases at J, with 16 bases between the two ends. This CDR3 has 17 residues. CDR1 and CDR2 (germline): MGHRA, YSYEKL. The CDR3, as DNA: TGCGCCAGCAGCCAAGGGAACAGCGGAGTGGGCTACAATGAGCAGTTCTTC. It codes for CASSQGNSGVGYNEQFF.

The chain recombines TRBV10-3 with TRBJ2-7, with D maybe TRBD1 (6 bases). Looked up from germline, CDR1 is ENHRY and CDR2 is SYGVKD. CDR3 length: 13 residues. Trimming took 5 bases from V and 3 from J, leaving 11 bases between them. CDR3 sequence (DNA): TGTGCCATCAGTTCACAGGGATTCTACGAGCAGTACTTC. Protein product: CAISSQGFYEQYF.

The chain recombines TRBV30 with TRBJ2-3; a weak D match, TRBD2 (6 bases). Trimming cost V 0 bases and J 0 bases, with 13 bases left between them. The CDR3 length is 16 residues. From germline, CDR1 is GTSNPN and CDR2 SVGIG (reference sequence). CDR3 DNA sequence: TGTGCCTGGAGTGTATCCCGGGGAGGTAGCACAGATACGCAGTATTTT. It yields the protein CAWSVSRGGSTDTQYF. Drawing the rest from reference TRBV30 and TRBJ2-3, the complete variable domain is SQTIHQWPATLVQPVGSPLSLECTVEGTSNPNLYWYRQAAGRGLQLLFYSVGIGQISSEVPQNLSASRPQDRQFILSSKKLLLSDSGFYLCAWSVSRGGSTDTQYFGPGTRLTVL.

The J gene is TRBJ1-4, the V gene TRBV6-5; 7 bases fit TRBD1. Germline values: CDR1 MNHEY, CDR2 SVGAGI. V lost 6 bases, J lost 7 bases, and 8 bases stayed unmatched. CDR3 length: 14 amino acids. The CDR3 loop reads CASSSDRDSEKLFF. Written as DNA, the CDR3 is TGTGCCAGCAGCTCAGACAGGGATAGTGAAAAACTGTTTTTT.